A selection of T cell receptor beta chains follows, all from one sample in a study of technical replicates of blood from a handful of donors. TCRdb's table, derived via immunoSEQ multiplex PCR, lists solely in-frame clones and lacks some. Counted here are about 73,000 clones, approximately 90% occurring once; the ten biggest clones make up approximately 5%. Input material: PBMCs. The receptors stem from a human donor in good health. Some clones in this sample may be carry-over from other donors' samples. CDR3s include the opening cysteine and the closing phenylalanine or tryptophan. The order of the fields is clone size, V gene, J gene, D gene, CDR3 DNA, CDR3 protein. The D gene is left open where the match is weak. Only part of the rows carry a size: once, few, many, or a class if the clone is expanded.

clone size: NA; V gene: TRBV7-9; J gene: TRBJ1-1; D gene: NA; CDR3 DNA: TGTGCCAGCAGCTTAGGGCAAAACACTGAAGCTTTCTTT; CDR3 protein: CASSLGQNTEAFF
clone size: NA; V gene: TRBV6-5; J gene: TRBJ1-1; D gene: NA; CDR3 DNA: TGTGCCAGCAGTTACGAGGAGAACACTGAAGCTTTCTTT; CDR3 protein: CASSYEENTEAFF
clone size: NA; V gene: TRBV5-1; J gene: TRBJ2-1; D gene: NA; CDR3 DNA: TGCGCCAGCAGAGATTCACTTAATGAGCAGTTCTTC; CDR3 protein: CASRDSLNEQFF
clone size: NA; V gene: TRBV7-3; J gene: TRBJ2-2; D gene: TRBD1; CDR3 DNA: TGTGCCAGCAGCCGGGACAGAACCGGGGAGCTGTTTTTT; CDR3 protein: CASSRDRTGELFF
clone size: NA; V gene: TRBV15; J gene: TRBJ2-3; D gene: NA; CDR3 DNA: TGTGCCACCAGCACCCAACAGGGAATAACGCAGTATTTT; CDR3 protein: CATSTQQGITQYF
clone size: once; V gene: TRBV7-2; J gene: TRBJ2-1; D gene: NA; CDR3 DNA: TGTGCCAGCAGCTCACGGGTGGTACTGAATGAGCAGTTCTTC; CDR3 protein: CASSSRVVLNEQFF
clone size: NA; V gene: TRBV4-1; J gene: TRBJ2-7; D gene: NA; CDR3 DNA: TGCGCCAGCAGCCAAGATGACACCTACGAGCAGTACTTC; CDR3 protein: CASSQDDTYEQYF
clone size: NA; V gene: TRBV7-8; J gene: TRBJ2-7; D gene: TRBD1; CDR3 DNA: TGTGCCAGCAGCTTATACCCAATCGGACAGGGGGCGCTGAGGGACGAGCAGTACTTC; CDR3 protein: CASSLYPIGQGALRDEQYF
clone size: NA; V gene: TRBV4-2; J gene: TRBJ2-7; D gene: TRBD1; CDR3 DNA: TGTGCCAGCAGCCAAGATTTCCCAGGGACAGCGTACGAGCAGTACTTC; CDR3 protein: CASSQDFPGTAYEQYF
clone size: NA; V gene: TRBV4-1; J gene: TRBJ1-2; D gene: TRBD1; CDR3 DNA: TGCGCCAGCAGCCAAGAAGTTACCGGGACAGGGATCTATGGCTACACCTTC; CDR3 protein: CASSQEVTGTGIYGYTF
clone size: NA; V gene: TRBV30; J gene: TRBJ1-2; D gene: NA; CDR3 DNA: TGTGCCTGGTGGGGCTTTAACTATGGCTACACCTTC; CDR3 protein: CAWWGFNYGYTF
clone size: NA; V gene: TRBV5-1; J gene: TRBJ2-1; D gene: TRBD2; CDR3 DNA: TGCGCCAGCAGCTTGGGACTAGCGGGCCATTACAATGAGCAGTTCTTC; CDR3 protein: CASSLGLAGHYNEQFF
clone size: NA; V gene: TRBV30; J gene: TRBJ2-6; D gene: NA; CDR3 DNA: TGTGCCTGTGGGACTTTACCTGGGGCCAACGTCCTGACTTTC; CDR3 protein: CACGTLPGANVLTF
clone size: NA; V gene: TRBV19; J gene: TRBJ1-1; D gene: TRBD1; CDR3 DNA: TGTGCCAGTACCCCAGAAAGACAGGGGGTGAACACTGAAGCTTTCTTT; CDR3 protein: CASTPERQGVNTEAFF
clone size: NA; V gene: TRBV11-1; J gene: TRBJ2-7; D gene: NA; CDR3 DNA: TGTGCCAGCAGCTTACAGGGTTTCTCCTACGAGCAGTACTTC; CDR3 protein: CASSLQGFSYEQYF
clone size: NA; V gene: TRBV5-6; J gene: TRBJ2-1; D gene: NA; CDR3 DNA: NA; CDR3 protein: CASSFNFGSGAYNEQFF
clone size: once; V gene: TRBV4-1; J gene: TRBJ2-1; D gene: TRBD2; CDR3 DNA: TGCGCCAGCAGCACCCACACTAGCGGGTACTACAATGAGCAGTTCTTC; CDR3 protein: CASSTHTSGYYNEQFF
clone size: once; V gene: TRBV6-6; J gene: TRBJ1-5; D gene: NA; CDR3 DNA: TGTGCCAGCAGTTACTCGTACGGGGGAAGCAATCAGCCCCAGCATTTT; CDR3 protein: CASSYSYGGSNQPQHF
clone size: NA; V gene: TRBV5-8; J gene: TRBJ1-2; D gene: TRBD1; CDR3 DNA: TGTGCCAGCAGCAAGGGACAGGGCTATAATTATGGCTACACCTTC; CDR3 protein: CASSKGQGYNYGYTF
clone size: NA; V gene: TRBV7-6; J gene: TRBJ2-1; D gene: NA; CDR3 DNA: TGTGCCAGCAGCCAGGGTTTTGGCGCCTATAATGAGCAGTTCTTC; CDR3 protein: CASSQGFGAYNEQFF
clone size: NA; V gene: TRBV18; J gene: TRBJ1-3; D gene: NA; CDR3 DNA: TGTGCCAGCTCACCACCTAACTCTGGAAACACCATATATTTT; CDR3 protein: CASSPPNSGNTIYF
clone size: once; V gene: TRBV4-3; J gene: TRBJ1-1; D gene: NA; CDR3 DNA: TGCGCCAGCAGCCCCGGCGTAGGGCTCGGGGAGAACACTGAAGCTTTCTTT; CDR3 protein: CASSPGVGLGENTEAFF
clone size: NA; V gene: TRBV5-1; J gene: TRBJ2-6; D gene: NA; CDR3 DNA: TGCGCCAGCAGCTCGACCACAGGCTCTGGGGCCAACGTCCTGACTTTC; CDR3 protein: CASSSTTGSGANVLTF
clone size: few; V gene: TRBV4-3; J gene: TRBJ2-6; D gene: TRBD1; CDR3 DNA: TGCGCCAGCAGCCAACAGGGGGCCAACTCTGGGGCCAACGTCCTGACTTTC; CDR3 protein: CASSQQGANSGANVLTF
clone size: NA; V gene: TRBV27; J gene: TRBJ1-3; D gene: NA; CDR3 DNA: TGTGCCAGCAGTTTTCGGGGATTGCCCCGAAACACCATATATTTT; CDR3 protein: CASSFRGLPRNTIYF
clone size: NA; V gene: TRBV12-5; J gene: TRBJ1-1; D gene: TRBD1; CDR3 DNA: TGTGCTAGTGGGGGACAGTCGCCTGGCACTGAAGCTTTCTTT; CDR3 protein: CASGGQSPGTEAFF
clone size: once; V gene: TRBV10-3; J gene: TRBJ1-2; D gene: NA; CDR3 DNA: TGTGCCATCACCGAGAGGCAGGGGAGCTATGGCTACACCTTC; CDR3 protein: CAITERQGSYGYTF
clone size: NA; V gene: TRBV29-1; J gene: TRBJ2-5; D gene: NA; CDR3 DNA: TGCAGCGTTGAAGAGGCCACTGTTCTGGGGGGGACCCAGTACTTC; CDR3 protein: CSVEEATVLGGTQYF
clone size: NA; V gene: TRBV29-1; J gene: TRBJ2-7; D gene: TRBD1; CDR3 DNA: TGCAGCGTTGATGACAGGGGCGGCGAGCAGTACTTC; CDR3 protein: CSVDDRGGEQYF
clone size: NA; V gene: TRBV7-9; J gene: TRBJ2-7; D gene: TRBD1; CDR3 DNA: TGTGCCAGCAGCTCCGGGACAGACTTTCCCCAGTACTTC; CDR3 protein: CASSSGTDFPQYF
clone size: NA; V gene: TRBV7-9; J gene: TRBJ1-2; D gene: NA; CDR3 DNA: TGTGCCAGCAGCTTAGGAACAGGGCCTTTTAAGTACACCTTC; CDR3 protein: CASSLGTGPFKYTF
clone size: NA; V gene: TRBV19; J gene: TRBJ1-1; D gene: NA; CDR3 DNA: TGTGCCAGTAGTATAGGACAGCTGAACACTGAAGCTTTCTTT; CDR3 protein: CASSIGQLNTEAFF
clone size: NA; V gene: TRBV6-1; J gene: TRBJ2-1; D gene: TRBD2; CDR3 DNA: TGTGCCAGCAGTGGACTAGCGGGTAAAGGGGAGCAGTTCTTC; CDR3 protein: CASSGLAGKGEQFF
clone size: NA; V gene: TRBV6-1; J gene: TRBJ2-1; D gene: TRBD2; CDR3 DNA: TGTGCCAGCAGTGTAGGAGCGGGAGGGGGCTACAATGAGCAGTTCTTC; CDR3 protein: CASSVGAGGGYNEQFF
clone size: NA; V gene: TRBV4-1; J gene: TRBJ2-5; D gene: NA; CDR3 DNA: TGCGCCAGCAGCCAAGGACACGGGGGAGAGACCCAGTACTTC; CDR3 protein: CASSQGHGGETQYF
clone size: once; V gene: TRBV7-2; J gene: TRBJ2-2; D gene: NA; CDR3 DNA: TGTGCCAGCAGCTCCTACACCGGGGAGCTGTTTTTT; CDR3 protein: CASSSYTGELFF
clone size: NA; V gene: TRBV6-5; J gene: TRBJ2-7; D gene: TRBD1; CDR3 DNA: TGTGCCAGTCACAGGGGGCTCGAGCAGTACTTC; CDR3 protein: CASHRGLEQYF
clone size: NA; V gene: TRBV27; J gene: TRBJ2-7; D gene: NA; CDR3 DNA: TGTGCCAGCAGTTTTAACCCCCGTAGCGAGCAGTACTTC; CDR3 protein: CASSFNPRSEQYF